These 30 T cell receptor beta chains were sequenced from one sample in a study of blood T cell repertoires in COVID-19. Sequencing was performed with immunoSEQ multiplex PCR; in TCRdb, only in-frame clones are kept and a portion is missing. In the table there are roughly 430,000 clones, 70% to 90% of which are singletons. The specimen sequenced was PBMCs or T cells enriched from blood (not recorded which). All receptors derive from a woman aged 40 to 49 with acute COVID-19.

The gene calls are TRBV11-2 and TRBJ2-6, with D possibly being TRBD2 (5 bases). CDR3 size: 16 residues. Germline CDR1 SGHAT, CDR2 FQNNGV. V lost 3 bases, J lost 0 bases, and 9 bases lay in between. The CDR3 protein is CASSFGLYSGANVLTF. The CDR3 nucleotides read TGTGCCAGCAGCTTCGGACTTTACTCTGGGGCCAACGTCCTGACTTTC.

The gene calls are TRBV5-6 and TRBJ2-1; 10 bases are shared with TRBD2. This CDR3 spans 16 amino acids. The V gene end was trimmed by 7 bases and the J gene end by 6 bases; junction bases not matched to a gene: 13. The germline V gene encodes CDR1 SGHDT and CDR2 YYEEEE. The CDR3 region is CASALPGTSAFNEQFF. The CDR3 nucleotides read TGTGCCAGCGCCCTCCCCGGGACTAGCGCCTTCAATGAGCAGTTCTTC.

The CDR3 loop reads CSVGGTGGQPQHF. The CDR3 DNA sequence: TGCAGCGTTGGCGGGACCGGAGGTCAGCCCCAGCATTTT. The J gene is TRBJ1-5, the V gene TRBV29-1; tentatively, D is TRBD1 (5 bases). Per the germline V gene, CDR1 is SQVTM and CDR2 is ANQGSEA. The CDR3 is 13 amino acids. The V and J ends lost 4 bases and 6 bases respectively, with 13 bases between them. The complete variable domain, with remaining parts taken from reference TRBV29-1 and TRBJ1-5, reads SAVISQKPSRDICQRGTSLTIQCQVDSQVTMMFWYRQQPGQSLTLIATANQGSEATYESGFVIDKFPISRPNLTFSTLTVSNMSPEDSSIYLCSVGGTGGQPQHFGDGTRLSIL.

V usage is TRBV30 and J usage is TRBJ1-5, with D maybe TRBD1 (6 bases). V dropped 2 bases and J dropped 0 bases, with 20 bases sitting between them. The germline CDR1 and CDR2 sequences are GTSNPN and SVGIG (reference sequence). The CDR3 is 18 residues long. The CDR3 DNA is TGTGCCTGGAGTCTCCCGGGACATCAGGCTTATAGCAATCAGCCCCAGCATTTT. It codes for CAWSLPGHQAYSNQPQHF.

This chain joins TRBV24-1 and TRBJ2-5; D might be TRBD1 (5 bases). Germline V gene data show CDR1 as KGHDR and CDR2 as SFDVKD. This CDR3 comprises 13 residues. The germline V and J ends were trimmed by 6 bases and 1 base, with 8 bases remaining between them. CDR3 coding DNA: TGTGCCACCAGTTCAGGGCCCCAAGAGACCCAGTACTTC. It specifies CATSSGPQETQYF.

In this sample, this clone turned up a few times. The chain recombines TRBV19 with TRBJ1-1, with D possibly matching TRBD1 (6 bases). This CDR3 spans 15 amino acids. CDR1 is LNHDA and CDR2 is SQIVND in the germline V gene (reference sequence). V was cut by 4 bases and J by 4 bases, with 16 bases left in between. CDR3 DNA sequence: TGTGCCAGTAGTAGGGCAGGGGTAGGGGTCACTGAAGCTTTCTTT. Its protein is CASSRAGVGVTEAFF.

The gene calls are TRBV3-1 (or the pseudogene TRBV3-2) and TRBJ1-4; D perhaps matches TRBD1 (6 bases). Germline V lookup: CDR1 LGHDT, CDR2 YNNKEL (reference sequence). The CDR3 spans 15 residues. Between the trimmed V and J ends, which lost 2 bases and 3 bases, there was a span of 10 bases. The CDR3 spells CASSQQTGPNEKLFF. The CDR3 coding sequence is TGTGCCAGCAGCCAACAGACAGGCCCTAATGAAAAACTGTTTTTT.

The sample holds a few counts of this clone. The rearrangement joins TRBV5-1 to TRBJ2-1, with 7 bases fitting TRBD2. This CDR3 has 14 residues. With 5 bases clipped from V and 0 bases from J, the junction kept 2 bases outside the gene matches. Germline CDR1 and CDR2: SGHRS and YFSETQ. CDR3 protein: CASRRGSSYNEQFF. The DNA of the CDR3 is TGCGCCAGCAGGCGGGGGAGCTCCTACAATGAGCAGTTCTTC.

The chain combines TRBV19 with TRBJ1-1, with D unresolved. From germline, CDR1 is LNHDA and CDR2 SQIVND (reference sequence). Trimming removed 4 bases at V and 1 base at J, with 13 bases between. CDR3 length: 15 amino acids. CDR3 sequence (DNA): TGTGCCAGTAGTACCAGAAGCGGATCGAACACTGAAGCTTTCTTT. As protein: CASSTRSGSNTEAFF.

J is TRBJ2-7 and V is TRBV6-5, with TRBD1 as a possible D gene (5 bases). CDR1 is MNHEY and CDR2 is SVGAGI in the germline V gene. The CDR3 length is 15 residues. The V end was cut by 4 bases, the J end by 3 bases, with 16 bases between. This CDR3 is CASSSQIKGNYEQYF. CDR3 bases: TGTGCCAGCAGTTCCCAAATAAAGGGGAACTACGAGCAGTACTTC.

The V gene is TRBV19, the J gene TRBJ1-2, with 9 bases lining up with TRBD1. CDR1 and CDR2 from the germline V gene are LNHDA and SQIVND (reference sequence). The junction had 6 bases not matched to a gene; V was cut back by 2 bases and J by 5 bases. The CDR3 has 15 residues. The chain's CDR3 is CASSITGQGRYGYTF. As DNA, the CDR3 is TGTGCCAGTAGTATAACGGGACAGGGAAGGTATGGCTACACCTTC.

The CDR3 loop is CASSVDRPSTDTQYF. The CDR3 bases are TGCGCCAGCAGCGTGGACAGGCCTAGCACAGATACGCAGTATTTT. The chain employs TRBV5-1 and TRBJ2-3; 7 positions match TRBD1. Germline V gene lookup returns CDR1 SGHRS and CDR2 YFSETQ. Trimming at V came to 4 bases and at J to 0 bases, leaving 5 bases not matched to a gene. CDR3 length: 15 amino acids.

V is TRBV6-2 or TRBV6-3 and J is TRBJ1-1; 7 bases are shared with TRBD1. Germline CDR1 and CDR2: MNHEY and SVGEGT. With V trimmed by 3 bases and J by 2 bases, 3 bases remained unmatched. CDR3 length: 14 amino acids. As DNA, the CDR3 is TGTGCCAGCAGTTATTGGGACAGTAACACTGAAGCTTTCTTT. Protein sequence: CASSYWDSNTEAFF.

The rearrangement uses TRBV3-1 (or the pseudogene TRBV3-2) and TRBJ2-2; no reliable D call. This CDR3 contains 12 residues. CDR1 LGHDT and CDR2 YNNKEL come from the germline V gene (reference sequence). V shed 6 bases and J shed 1 base, with 3 bases lying between them. The DNA of the CDR3 is TGTGCCAGCAGTATGAACACCGGGGAGCTGTTTTTT. It codes for CASSMNTGELFF.

The count of this clone is one. The V and J genes are TRBV19 and TRBJ1-4; 9 nucleotides agree with TRBD1. After removal of 5 bases from V and 8 bases from J, the junction contained 9 bases not matched to a gene. Germline V CDR1 and CDR2: LNHDA, SQIVND (reference sequence). This CDR3 spans 15 amino acids. This CDR3 reads CASSPGTGRREKLFF. In DNA, the CDR3 is TGTGCCAGTAGTCCCGGGACAGGGCGGCGCGAAAAACTGTTTTTT.

The CDR3 here is CASSLFAGPDVLTF. The CDR3 coding sequence is TGTGCCAGCAGTTTATTCGCAGGGCCCGACGTCCTGACTTTC. The chain has TRBV27 and TRBJ2-6, with D possibly TRBD1 on 5 matching bases. The CDR3 has 14 residues. The ends were cut back, 1 base at V and 11 bases at J, with 12 bases in the middle. Germline CDR1 is MNHEY and CDR2 is SMNVEV (reference sequence).

The J gene is TRBJ2-2, the V gene TRBV15, with D perhaps TRBD2 (5 bases). The CDR3 extends over 16 amino acids. The ends were cut back, 2 bases at V and 3 bases at J, with 13 bases in the middle. The germline CDR1 and CDR2 sequences are LNHNV and YYDKDF (reference sequence). This CDR3 reads CATSRLDGGDTGELFF. CDR3 DNA sequence: TGTGCCACCAGCAGACTGGATGGAGGAGACACCGGGGAGCTGTTTTTT.

A word on this clone: Compared with germline, one end of the junction differs, possibly owing to a read error. This chain connects TRBV25-1 to TRBJ1-2; tentative D call: TRBD1 (5 bases). Germline assignment: CDR1 MGHDK and CDR2 SYGVNS. The CDR3 spans 16 residues. CDR3 DNA sequence: TGTGCCGGCAGTCCCGGACAACCTCCTCATAACTATGGCTACACCTTC. As protein: CAGSPGQPPHNYGYTF.

This chain uses TRBV27 with TRBJ1-2; 11 bases fit TRBD1. V trimming: 4 bases; J trimming: 5 bases; junction bases outside the gene matches: 3. The germline CDR1 and CDR2 sequences are MNHEY and SMNVEV (reference sequence). The CDR3 sequence is 14 residues long. Here the CDR3 DNA reads TGTGCCAGCAGTTATGGACAGGGGGCATATGGCTACACCTTC. Translating it yields CASSYGQGAYGYTF.

The gene calls are TRBV15 and TRBJ2-1; TRBD1 might be the D (5 bases). The CDR3 spans 15 residues. Germline CDR1 and CDR2: LNHNV and YYDKDF (reference sequence). Trimming removed 8 bases from V and 6 bases from J, with 20 bases in between. This CDR3 is CATRRNFQGSNEQFF. Written as DNA, the CDR3 is TGTGCCACCCGCCGCAACTTCCAGGGTAGCAATGAGCAGTTCTTC. The full variable domain, completed using reference TRBV15 and TRBJ2-1, is DAMVIQNPRYQVTQFGKPVTLSCSQTLNHNVMYWYQQKSSQAPKLLFHYYDKDFNNEADTPDNFQSRRPNTSFCFLDIRSPGLGDTAMYLCATRRNFQGSNEQFFGPGTRLTVL.

Here the CDR3 reads CSSREKNTEAFF. For the CDR3, the DNA is TGCAGCTCGAGGGAGAAGAACACTGAAGCTTTCTTT. J is TRBJ1-1 and V is TRBV29-1; D unclear. The CDR3 length is 12 residues. V was trimmed by 8 bases and J by 1 base, leaving 11 bases between them. Germline CDR1 SQVTM, CDR2 ANQGSEA.

The rearrangement uses TRBV19 and TRBJ2-4, with D tentatively TRBD1 (6 bases). Germline CDR1 LNHDA, CDR2 SQIVND (reference sequence). V lost 0 bases, J lost 3 bases, and 15 bases lay in between. This CDR3 contains 17 residues. As DNA, the CDR3 is TGTGCCAGTAGTATAGAAGGGACAAATTCGGGCAAAAACATTCAGTACTTC. It is translated as CASSIEGTNSGKNIQYF.

The rearrangement links TRBV5-8 to TRBJ1-1, with a tentative D call TRBD1 (6 bases). There are 13 residues in the CDR3. V was trimmed by 4 bases and J by 11 bases, leaving 18 bases between them. Looked up from germline, CDR1 is SGHTS and CDR2 is YDEGEE. The CDR3 here is CASSGDIYDTAFF. CDR3 bases: TGTGCCAGCAGCGGGGACATTTACGATACGGCTTTCTTT. The variable domain in full, with the rest retrieved from reference TRBV5-8 and TRBJ1-1, is EAGVTQSPTHLIKTRGQQATLRCSPISGHTSVYWYQQALGLGLQFLLWYDEGEERNRGNFPPRFSGRQFPNYSSELNVNALELEDSALYLCASSGDIYDTAFFGQGTRLTVV.

The chain combines TRBV3-1 (or the pseudogene TRBV3-2) with TRBJ1-1; TRBD1 agrees at 9 bases. The germline gives CDR1 LGHDT, CDR2 YNNKEL (reference sequence). V lost 5 bases and J lost 3; bases outside the gene matches: 4. The CDR3 has 14 residues. CDR3: CASSGQGLDTEAFF. DNA for the CDR3: TGTGCCAGCAGCGGACAGGGGTTGGACACTGAAGCTTTCTTT.

The rearrangement links TRBV7-9 to TRBJ2-3; 9 bases match TRBD2. Per the germline V gene, CDR1 is SEHNR and CDR2 is FQNEAQ (reference sequence). The CDR3 contains 16 residues. J gave up 4 bases and V 1 base, and 6 bases lay outside the gene matches. The CDR3 loop is CASSLVAGGLSDTQYF. In nucleotides, the CDR3 is TGTGCCAGCAGCTTAGTGGCGGGGGGGCTTTCAGATACGCAGTATTTT.

The rearrangement uses TRBV19 and TRBJ1-4; 7 positions agree with TRBD1. This CDR3 region has 14 residues. Germline assignment: CDR1 LNHDA and CDR2 SQIVND (reference sequence). The V and J ends lost 2 bases and 8 bases, in that order; junction bases with no gene match: 5. This CDR3 is CASSITGAREKLFF. CDR3 DNA sequence: TGTGCCAGTAGTATAACAGGGGCGCGGGAAAAACTGTTTTTT.

This chain connects TRBV10-3 to TRBJ1-6; D gene unclear. This CDR3 is 12 amino acids long. The germline V gene encodes CDR1 ENHRY and CDR2 SYGVKD. Trimming left V 2 bases short and J 9 bases short, with 5 bases between. The chain's CDR3 is CAISEGSSPLHF. Here the CDR3 DNA reads TGTGCCATCAGTGAGGGCTCTTCACCCCTCCACTTT.

CDR3 protein: CASSTIGNQPQHF. For the CDR3, the DNA is TGTGCCAGCTCGACTATCGGCAATCAGCCCCAGCATTTT. The chain links TRBV6-5 to TRBJ1-5; D ambiguous. Germline loops: CDR1 MNHEY, CDR2 SVGAGI. V lost 8 bases and J lost 2, with 10 bases in between. The CDR3 spans 13 residues.

This chain uses TRBV11-3 with TRBJ2-2, with D perhaps TRBD1 (7 bases). Trimming left V 5 bases short and J 3 bases short, with 13 bases between. Germline V gene sequence: CDR1 SGHNT, CDR2 YENEEA. The CDR3 length is 15 residues. The CDR3 nucleotides are TGTGCCAGCAGCGTCAGGGGGGAAGACACCGGGGAGCTGTTTTTT. Protein: CASSVRGEDTGELFF. The full variable domain, with the rest looked up from reference TRBV11-3 and TRBJ2-2, is EAGVVQSPRYKIIEKKQPVAFWCNPISGHNTLYWYLQNLGQGPELLIRYENEEAVDDSQLPKDRFSAERLKGVDSTLKIQPAELGDSAVYLCASSVRGEDTGELFFGEGSRLTVL.

This chain uses TRBV11-2 with TRBJ2-1, with D perhaps TRBD2 (6 bases). Germline CDR1 and CDR2: SGHAT and FQNNGV. The CDR3 loop spans 14 amino acids. V lost 8 bases, J lost 7 bases, and 18 bases lay in between. This chain's CDR3 is CASRRPARGNEQFF. CDR3 DNA sequence: TGTGCCAGCCGAAGGCCGGCCCGGGGGAATGAGCAGTTCTTC. The full variable domain, completed using reference TRBV11-2 and TRBJ2-1, is EAGVAQSPRYKIIEKRQSVAFWCNPISGHATLYWYQQILGQGPKLLIQFQNNGVVDDSQLPKDRFSAERLKGVDSTLKIQPAKLEDSAVYLCASRRPARGNEQFFGPGTRLTVL.